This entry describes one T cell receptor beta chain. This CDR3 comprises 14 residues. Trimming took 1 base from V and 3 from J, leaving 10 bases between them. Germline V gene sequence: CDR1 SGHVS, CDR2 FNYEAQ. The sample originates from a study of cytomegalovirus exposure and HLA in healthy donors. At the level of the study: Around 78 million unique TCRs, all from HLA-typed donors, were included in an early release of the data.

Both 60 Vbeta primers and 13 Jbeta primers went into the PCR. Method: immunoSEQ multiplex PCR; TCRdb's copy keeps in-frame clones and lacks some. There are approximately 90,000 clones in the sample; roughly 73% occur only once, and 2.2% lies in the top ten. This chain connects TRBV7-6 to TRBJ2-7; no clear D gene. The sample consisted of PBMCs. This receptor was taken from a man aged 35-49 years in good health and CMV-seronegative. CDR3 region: CASSLGPNSYEQYF. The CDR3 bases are TGTGCCAGCAGCTTAGGGCCTAACAGCTACGAGCAGTACTTC.